The present T cell receptor beta chain was sequenced within a study of blood T cell repertoires in COVID-19. V lost 4 bases and J lost 2; bases outside the gene matches: 12. Germline CDR1 reads SGHDN; CDR2 reads FVKESK. This CDR3 has 17 residues. Repertoires were generated with immunoSEQ multiplex PCR, while TCRdb's copy carries only in-frame clones and drops some. Altogether roughly 280,000 clones are present, approximately 80% being singletons, with the ten largest covering 4.2%. This receptor was identified in a man aged 55 to 69 with acute or convalescent COVID-19. Sequenced input: peripheral blood. The V gene is TRBV14, the J gene TRBJ2-7; 9 bases map to TRBD2. Written as DNA, the CDR3 is TGTGCCAGCAGCCCCCGACTAGCGGCGGTTTGGGCCTACGAGCAGTACTTC. Translating it yields CASSPRLAAVWAYEQYF.